A single sample gave rise to the 2 T cell receptor beta chains below, sequenced in a study of T cells expressing NK-cell markers. Reanalyzing the 5' RACE reads, TCRdb keeps one entry per CDR3 protein, without DNA. This repertoire includes some 500,000 distinct CDR3 sequences. The sample taken for sequencing was blood T cells: a sorted CD56 or NKG2C T cell subset, CD4+ or CD8+ T cells, or bulk PBMC T cells (not recorded which). These receptors were obtained from a woman aged 45-65 years in good health.

The CDR3 region is CSAREPTSGVFF. The chain uses TRBV20-1 and TRBJ2-1; the TRBD2 assignment by TCRdb is unverifiable without DNA. The CDR3 spans 12 residues. The V gene's germline CDR1 is DFQATT and CDR2 SNEGSKA (reference sequence).

V and J are TRBV5-5 and TRBJ2-7. The CDR3 loop spans 18 amino acids. From germline, CDR1 is SGHKS and CDR2 YYEKEE (reference sequence). The CDR3 protein is CASSLDPHQLNRGDEQYF.